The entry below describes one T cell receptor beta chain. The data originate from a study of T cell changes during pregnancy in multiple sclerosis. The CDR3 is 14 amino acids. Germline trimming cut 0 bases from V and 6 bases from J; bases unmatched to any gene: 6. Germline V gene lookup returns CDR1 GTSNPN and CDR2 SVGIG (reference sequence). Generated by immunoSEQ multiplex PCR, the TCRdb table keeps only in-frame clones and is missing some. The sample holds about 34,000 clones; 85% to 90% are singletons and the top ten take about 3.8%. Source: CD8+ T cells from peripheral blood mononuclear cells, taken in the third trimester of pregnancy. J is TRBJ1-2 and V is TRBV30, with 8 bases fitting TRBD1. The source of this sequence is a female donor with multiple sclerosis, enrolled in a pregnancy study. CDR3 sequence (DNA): TGTGCCTGGAGTGTGCCGACAGGGGCAAATGGCTACACCTTC. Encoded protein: CAWSVPTGANGYTF.